A selection of T cell receptor beta chains follows, all from one sample in a study of cytomegalovirus exposure and HLA in healthy donors. TCRdb's copy holds only in-frame clones and misses some; the assay was immunoSEQ multiplex PCR. The sample shows about 73,000 clones, approximately 95% of them seen only once. The sequencing input was PBMCs. These receptors all come from a man between 18 and 35 years old in good health and CMV-seronegative. CDR3s include the opening cysteine and the closing phenylalanine or tryptophan. D genes are given only for firm matches. Size values are once, few and many counts, or a class for expanded clones, and some rows have none.

V gene	D gene	clone size	CDR3 length	J gene	CDR3 protein	CDR3 DNA
TRBV6-6	NA	NA	16	TRBJ1-1	CASSYSVAGSNTEAFF	TGTGCCAGCAGTTACTCGGTGGCAGGGTCGAACACTGAAGCTTTCTTT
TRBV7-6	TRBD2	NA	13	TRBJ2-1	CASSTGGLGEQFF	TGTGCCAGCTCTACGGGGGGGCTTGGTGAGCAGTTCTTC
TRBV28	NA	NA	14	TRBJ1-5	CASSSVGNNQPQHF	TGTGCCAGTTCTAGCGTGGGAAACAATCAGCCCCAGCATTTT
TRBV7-6	TRBD2	NA	15	TRBJ2-3	CASSSLAGVSHTQYF	TGTGCCAGCAGCTCACTAGCGGGGGTATCTCATACGCAGTATTTT
TRBV7-9	NA	once	14	TRBJ2-5	CASSFGQSEETQYF	TGTGCCAGCAGCTTCGGACAGTCCGAGGAGACCCAGTACTTC
TRBV11-2	TRBD1	once	18	TRBJ1-2	CASSPARTGGPRNYGYTF	TGTGCCAGCAGCCCGGCGCGGACAGGGGGCCCTCGGAACTATGGCTACACCTTC
TRBV19	NA	few	13	TRBJ1-1	CASSSTPNTEAFF	TGTGCCAGTAGTAGTACACCGAACACTGAAGCTTTCTTT
TRBV13	TRBD1	once	17	TRBJ2-7	CASSARQGSSVSYEQYF	TGTGCCAGCAGCGCTCGACAGGGGTCATCGGTTAGCTACGAGCAGTACTTC
TRBV7-6	TRBD1	NA	14	TRBJ1-1	CASTGTGGNTEAFF	TGTGCCAGCACCGGGACAGGGGGGAACACTGAAGCTTTCTTT
TRBV11-2	TRBD1	NA	14	TRBJ2-1	CASSWGTGGYEQFF	TGTGCCAGCAGCTGGGGGACAGGGGGCTATGAGCAGTTCTTC
TRBV5-4	TRBD1	NA	16	TRBJ2-3	CASSFAGTGVTDTQYF	TGTGCCAGCAGCTTCGCCGGGACAGGCGTTACAGATACGCAGTATTTT
TRBV5-6	TRBD1	NA	14	TRBJ1-1	CASSPRTGATEAFF	TGTGCCAGCAGCCCAAGGACAGGGGCCACTGAAGCTTTCTTT
TRBV4-3	NA	few	16	TRBJ1-4	CASSQNRGGASEKLFF	TGCGCCAGCAGCCAAAATAGGGGGGGCGCGTCCGAAAAACTGTTTTTT
TRBV27	NA	NA	13	TRBJ1-2	CASSLTGSYGYTF	TGTGCCAGCAGTTTGACAGGCTCCTATGGCTACACCTTC
TRBV30	NA	NA	12	TRBJ1-2	CAWSPDSYGYTF	TGTGCCTGGAGTCCGGACAGCTATGGCTACACCTTC
TRBV27	NA	once	13	TRBJ1-5	CASRELGGQPQHF	TGTGCCAGCAGGGAACTTGGGGGCCAGCCCCAGCATTTT